This T cell receptor beta chain derives from a study of regulatory T cells in long-lasting Graves disease (dated by TCRdb to about 2021). Regarding the study in general: Newly diagnosed Graves' disease patients had taken antithyroid drugs for less than 3 months. Patients with persistent Graves' disease were compared with patients with newly diagnosed Graves' disease using TCR sequencing and RNA sequencing of peripheral blood. The study was conducted in China and was registered as a clinical trial. A total of roughly 33 samples underwent TCR sequencing: some 13 from persistent and roughly 20 from newly diagnosed Graves' disease patients.

Remarks on this clonotype: Its antigen is unknown. The sample holds no much larger clone one base away, and base qualities are not on file.

Library method: multiplex PCR. TCRdb lists the instrument as Illumina HiSeq 4000. iRepertoire HTBI primers and Arm-PCR amplification of CDR3 regions were used to construct TCR beta libraries. Gel purification was performed on PCR products prior to sequencing. The authors' pipeline ran thus. Gene usage analysis of CDR3 amino acid clonotypes relied on the approximately 60 TRBV and more than twelve TRBJ segments identified across samples. COPE and FqMerger were used to merge filtered high-quality paired reads into contigs. BLAST was used to align contigs to the IMGT TRBV, TRBD and TRBJ reference genes, and CDR3 was defined following IMGT. Any clonotype with a frequency above 0.1% was counted as a highly expanded clone. Shannon entropy served as the measure of repertoire diversity, while the Gini coefficient captured V-J evenness. A clonotype was considered public if more than one individual shared it. The public reads were reanalyzed by TCRdb: fastp trimming at Q25, MiXCR alignment, in-frame beta chains only. Every distinct CDR3 protein forms one entry, paired with its most common genes and DNA. The authors' filters were not applied to this entry. The sample has over 500,000 distinct CDR3 sequences on record, 15% to 20% of them singletons. The ten largest clones add up to around a sixth of the sample.

Trimming removed 5 bases from V and 5 bases from J; the gene matches leave 11 bases unexplained. The CDR3 runs 15 residues from the cysteine to the phenylalanine. The CDR3 DNA has 45 bases and is translated from base 1. CDR1 and CDR2, per the germline V gene, are SGHRS and YFSETQ. What this sample's time point label stands for: newly diagnosed GD, antithyroid drugs for less than 3 months. RNA was extracted from PBMCs in TRIzol for both TCR sequencing and RNA sequencing. The diagnosis of Graves' disease followed American Thyroid Association guidelines. Patients for the study were recruited at an endocrinology department in Xi'an, China. Each patient gave approximately 10 milliliters of peripheral blood, collected in an EDTA anticoagulant tube. Ficoll Paque Plus density gradient separation was used to isolate PBMCs, and no further T cell sorting was done. RNA quality was checked with an Agilent 2100 Bioanalyzer and agarose gel, and concentration with a NanoDrop 2000.

Study-wide conclusions, independent of this receptor: Persistent patients shared more public clonotypes among themselves (approximately 2,500) than newly diagnosed patients did (approximately 970). As a limitation, the authors acknowledged that the small sample size may reduce accuracy. TRBV28, TRBJ1-2 and TRBJ2-5 were preferentially used in persistent disease, while TRBV20-1 and TRBJ2-1 were favored in newly diagnosed disease. Compared with newly diagnosed patients, persistent Graves' disease patients had lower TCR Shannon entropy and fewer highly expanded clones, which suggests clonal expansion. Sequencing and analysis were restricted to the TCR beta chain. Only peripheral blood was studied, because thyroid tissue, the primary lesion, was inaccessible.

The sample was also linked to a second study, of T cells in Graves' hyperthyroidism and ophthalmopathy. As the second paper documents: Graves' hyperthyroidism was defined as stable when no progression to ophthalmopathy occurred over 18 months of follow-up. Hyperthyroidism patients were newly diagnosed, with disease duration under 2 months, and aged 18 to 65 years. Patients with uncontrolled infections, other autoimmune diseases, pregnancy or lactation were excluded. Diagnoses were established on the basis of clinical symptoms, serum thyroxine and TRAb, thyroid ultrasound, and orbital computed tomography. The first round of RT-PCR for the TCR CDR3 was performed with the HTBI primer set and the Qiagen OneStep RT-PCR kit. Most expanded thyroid clonotypes (frequency above 0.001) were also detected in blood, suggesting blood repertoires may reflect thyroid immune responses. A 13 V-J signature model separated ophthalmopathy from stable hyperthyroidism, with just over 85% sensitivity and around 84% specificity in cross-validation and 80%/75% in testing. During validation, the model predicted progression to ophthalmopathy a median of approximately 6.5 months ahead of onset, with approximately 70% sensitivity and 72% to 85% specificity. To identify TCR V-J signatures that set the groups apart, the researchers used a discovery cohort of about a hundred patients, made up of about 44 with Graves' ophthalmopathy and 57 with stable Graves' hyperthyroidism. An independent validation cohort of under 20 hyperthyroidism patients and 17 patients who later progressed to ophthalmopathy tested prospective prediction of ophthalmopathy. For training and testing, the 100 or so patients in the discovery cohort were randomly divided in a 7:3 ratio. The study also compared thyroid tissue and blood T-cell repertoires from over 5 Graves' hyperthyroidism patients. After blood sampling, hyperthyroidism patients were treated with methimazole at a starting dose of 30 mg daily, and ophthalmopathy patients were treated with high-dose intravenous methylprednisolone. Libraries were constructed in a second round of multiplex PCR, after which size selection and purification were carried out. The libraries were sequenced on an Illumina HiSeq2000 using paired-end 100 bp reads. Raw data were processed with SOAPnuke, discarding reads with adapters, uncalled bases, mean Phred below 15, or no exact constant-primer or identifier match. COPE v1.2.5 was used to merge the high-quality paired reads, and each unique nucleotide sequence was defined as a clonotype. MiTCR v1.1 was used to align the clonotypes against IMGT TRBV, TRBD and TRBJ reference segments. Analysis was restricted to V-J combinations with a frequency above 0.0001, which covered 98% to 99.2% of repertoires. A TCS score was defined as the ratio of F50 (clonal expansion) to E x V (chaos), with BLOSUM62-based TCRdist applied between CDR3 peptides within each V-J. Welch's t-statistics and random forest reduced 500 to 650 V-J features to 13, which were used in a naive Bayes classifier (R e1071). No statistical method was used to set the sample size in advance, and investigators knew the group allocation. The paper describes TCR Vbeta CDR3 sequencing of around 130 peripheral blood samples, made up of 43 ophthalmopathy patients, more than 70 hyperthyroidism patients and some 17 progressor patients.

The rearranged chain carries TRBV5-1 and TRBJ2-7, and 9 bases in between align with TRBD1. The origin of this receptor is a woman younger than 45 with Graves disease. Donor details come from another sample of the same person, matched by shared clones. The sample here was peripheral blood mononuclear cells (PBMCs), taken at new diagnosis, from a patient treated with antithyroid drugs. The CDR3 in this case is CASRSSGTGTDEQYF. The nucleotide sequence is TGCGCCAGCAGATCCTCCGGGACAGGGACCGACGAGCAGTACTTC. With the rest looked up from the reference TRBV5-1 and TRBJ2-7 genes rather than sequenced, the full variable domain is KAGVTQTPRYLIKTRGQQVTLSCSPISGHRSVSWYQQTPGQGLQFLFEYFSETQRNKGNFPGRFSGRQFSNSRSEMNVSTLELGDSALYLCASRSSGTGTDEQYFGPGTRLTVT.